This TCR beta chain came from a study of blood T cell repertoires in COVID-19. Germline V gives CDR1 SQVTM, CDR2 ANQGSEA. The CDR3 sequence is 13 residues long. With 7 bases clipped from V and 8 bases from J, the junction kept 11 bases outside the gene matches. This table comes from immunoSEQ multiplex PCR, and its TCRdb copy is limited to in-frame clones, with some not included. Of approximately 270,000 clones in the sample, roughly 80% are singletons; the top ten hold 15% to 19%. This chain connects TRBV29-1 to TRBJ1-2, with TRBD1 matching 9 bases. The sequenced material came from peripheral blood. The TCR sequence derives from a person aged 70 to 79 with COVID-19, enrolled during active disease. For the CDR3, the DNA is TGCAGCGCTACCCGGGACAGGGTAATGGGCTACACCTTC. Translating it yields CSATRDRVMGYTF.